Below are 5 T cell receptor beta chains sequenced from a single sample in a study of blood T cells in healthy people across ages. Primers used in a second PCR of roughly 6 to 11 cycles were a sample-barcoded 5' primer and a J-beta primer mix. TCRdb ran MiXCR on the 5' RACE reads and lists one entry per CDR3 protein. This table has around 870,000 distinct CDR3 sequences, 25% to 30% appearing once. The specimen was blood. These receptors all come from a woman older than 75 in good health.

The DNA for the CDR3 is TGTGCCAGCAGTTACGGGGGGGCTATAAAGAACACTGAAGCTTTCTTT. Amino acids: CASSYGGAIKNTEAFF. The chain is built from TRBV6-5 and TRBJ1-1, with D possibly matching TRBD1 (6 bases). The CDR3 length is 16 residues. V was shortened by 2 bases and J by 1 base, with 14 bases between the two germline ends. Looked up from germline, CDR1 is MNHEY and CDR2 is SVGAGI.

Points on this clonotype: The junction and the germline gene differ at one end; a read error may be behind it. This rearrangement joins TRBV6-2 or TRBV6-3 to TRBJ2-1; 8 nucleotides line up with TRBD2. Germline V gene sequence: CDR1 MNHEY, CDR2 SVGEGT. The CDR3 totals 16 residues. The CDR3 bases are TGTGCCAGCAGTTCCACCGTAGCGGGGTCCTTCAATGAGCAGTTCTTC. It specifies CASSSTVAGSFNEQFF.

This clonotype has just a few counts. The V call is TRBV5-5, the J call TRBJ2-5, with a possible D match to TRBD2 (5 bases). CDR1 SGHKS and CDR2 YYEKEE come from the germline V gene (reference sequence). V was trimmed by 0 bases and J by 0 bases, leaving 15 bases between them. This CDR3 contains 17 residues. CDR3 in amino acids: CASSLALRAAYQETQYF. CDR3 coding DNA: TGTGCCAGCAGCTTGGCCCTGAGGGCCGCGTACCAAGAGACCCAGTACTTC.

Note on this clonotype: At one boundary the junction diverges from the germline segment, which might be a read error. This chain links TRBV20-1 with TRBJ2-3, with D maybe TRBD2 (5 bases). Germline values: CDR1 DFQATT, CDR2 SNEGSKA (reference sequence). The CDR3 has 14 amino acids. CDR3 nucleotides: TGCAGTGCTAGGAAAAGTTCTAGCACAGATCCGCAGTATTTT. It yields the protein CSARKSSSTDPQYF.

This clonotype has a count of ten or more. The V call is TRBV28, the J call TRBJ2-7; D is possibly TRBD1 (5 bases). V gave up 8 bases and J gave up 4 bases, with 15 bases separating them. The CDR3 is 13 amino acids. CDR1 and CDR2 (germline): MDHEN, SYDVKM. The CDR3 protein is CASASQGIYEQYF. The CDR3 nucleotides read TGTGCCAGCGCTTCCCAGGGCATTTACGAGCAGTACTTC.